This entry lists 23 T cell receptor beta chains sequenced from one sample in a study of T cell responses to AZD1222 COVID-19 vaccine. Clones were sequenced by immunoSEQ multiplex PCR, and TCRdb holds only the in-frame ones, with some missing. Here the sample spans more than 85,000 clones, approximately 84% being singletons. The sequencing used peripheral blood, collected 28 days after the second AZD1222 dose. These receptor sequences come from an adult who received the AZD1222 COVID-19 vaccine.

CDR3 in DNA: TGTGCCAGCAGTTTCGGACGCGTGAACACTGAAGCTTTCTTT. It is translated as CASSFGRVNTEAFF. The chain joins TRBV27 to TRBJ1-1; unclear D gene. CDR1 and CDR2 from the germline V gene are MNHEY and SMNVEV (reference sequence). The CDR3 length is 14 residues. With 3 bases removed from V and 0 bases from J, the gap between germline ends came to 8 bases.

The chain joins TRBV15 to TRBJ2-4; D possibly corresponds to TRBD1 (6 bases). From germline, CDR1 is LNHNV and CDR2 YYDKDF (reference sequence). The V end was cut by 0 bases, the J end by 2 bases, with 8 bases between. The CDR3 runs to 15 residues. CDR3 loop: CATSREGQTKNIQYF. DNA of the CDR3: TGTGCCACCAGCAGAGAGGGACAAACCAAAAACATTCAGTACTTC.

V is TRBV20-1 and J is TRBJ2-1; D remains ambiguous. Germline CDR1 is DFQATT and CDR2 is SNEGSKA (reference sequence). CDR3 length: 10 residues. The V gene lost 4 bases and the J gene lost 5 bases, with 3 bases spanning the gap. DNA for the CDR3: TGCAGTGCTACAAACAATGAGCAGTTCTTC. This gives the protein CSATNNEQFF.

This clone is a singleton in its sample. This chain links TRBV4-3 with TRBJ2-7, with TRBD2 matching 7 bases. V dropped 0 bases and J dropped 5; count of bases not matched to a gene: 13. The CDR3 contains 17 residues. Per the germline V gene, CDR1 is LGHNA and CDR2 is YSLEER. The CDR3 is CASSQDRGRAQTDEQYF. CDR3 bases: TGCGCCAGCAGCCAAGATCGGGGGAGGGCCCAAACCGACGAGCAGTACTTC.

CDR3 in amino acids: CASSTGTGNQPQHF. The DNA of the CDR3 is TGTGCCAGCTCAACTGGGACAGGCAATCAGCCCCAGCATTTT. The chain employs TRBV18 and TRBJ1-5; TRBD1 aligns across 7 bases. The CDR3 sequence is 14 residues long. CDR1 and CDR2 from the germline V gene are KGHSH and LQKENI. V dropped 5 bases and J dropped 2; count of bases not matched to a gene: 3. The whole variable domain, remainder taken from reference TRBV18 and TRBJ1-5, is NAGVMQNPRHLVRRRGQEARLRCSPMKGHSHVYWYRQLPEEGLKFMVYLQKENIIDESGMPKERFSAEFPKEGPSILRIQQVVRGDSAAYFCASSTGTGNQPQHFGDGTRLSIL.

The chain links TRBV2 to TRBJ1-5; TRBD1 matches at 8 bases. CDR1 is SNHLY and CDR2 is FYNNEI in the germline V gene. V trimming: 2 bases; J trimming: 5 bases; junction bases outside the gene matches: 5. CDR3 size: 15 residues. The CDR3, as DNA: TGTGCCAGCAGTGAACCCGGACAGGGCGATCAGCCCCAGCATTTT. Translation: CASSEPGQGDQPQHF.

V and J are TRBV27 and TRBJ1-2, with 7 bases matching TRBD1. Germline V gene data show CDR1 as MNHEY and CDR2 as SMNVEV (reference sequence). With V trimmed by 7 bases and J by 5 bases, 7 bases remained unmatched. The CDR3 consists of 13 residues. The CDR3 spells CASTDRAGYGYTF. The CDR3 nucleotides are TGTGCCAGCACCGACAGGGCGGGGTATGGCTACACCTTC.

This clone showed up just once. V and J are TRBV14 and TRBJ2-5, with D possibly TRBD1 on 5 matching bases. The germline V and J ends were trimmed by 5 bases and 5 bases, with 15 bases remaining between them. This CDR3 has 14 residues. Germline V lookup: CDR1 SGHDN, CDR2 FVKESK. CDR3 region: CASSSTDSRETQYF. The CDR3, as DNA: TGTGCCAGCAGCTCGACAGATTCCAGGGAGACCCAGTACTTC.

The gene calls are TRBV11-2 and TRBJ1-2, with D possibly being TRBD1 (6 bases). V shed 4 bases and J shed 7 bases, with 19 bases lying between them. Germline V gene sequence: CDR1 SGHAT, CDR2 FQNNGV. This CDR3 comprises 15 residues. The DNA for the CDR3 is TGTGCCAGCAGCTCCTTTGGGGGGCTCTCGGGTGGCTACACCTTC. This sequence encodes CASSSFGGLSGGYTF.

The chain joins TRBV19 to TRBJ2-3; D is ambiguous. Germline V gene sequence: CDR1 LNHDA, CDR2 SQIVND (reference sequence). Deletions cut 5 bases from V and 4 bases from J, with 16 bases between. The CDR3 loop spans 15 amino acids. CDR3 nucleotide sequence: TGTGCCAGTAGTGAAACCATGGCTCCCTCAGATACGCAGTATTTT. Residues: CASSETMAPSDTQYF.

This chain links TRBV7-8 with TRBJ1-5; no firm D call. This CDR3 spans 14 amino acids. The germline V and J ends were trimmed by 2 bases and 5 bases, with 10 bases remaining between them. Germline CDR1 SGHVS, CDR2 FQNEAQ. The DNA of the CDR3 is TGTGCCAGCAGCTTATTGGGGTTCGATCAGCCCCAGCATTTT. The encoded protein is CASSLLGFDQPQHF.

This clone was recorded once. The V and J genes are TRBV4-2 and TRBJ2-3; tentative D call: TRBD2 (6 bases). The CDR3 sequence is 15 residues long. CDR1 and CDR2 (germline): LGHNA, YNFKEQ. Between the trimmed V and J ends, which lost 1 base and 4 bases, there was a span of 12 bases. The DNA of the CDR3 is TGTGCCAGCAGCCAAGGGGGTAGCGGAGCAGATACGCAGTATTTT. Translated, it gives CASSQGGSGADTQYF.

About this clone itself: The junction does not match germline at one end; this may be a read error. The J gene is TRBJ1-1, the V gene TRBV5-4; no firm D call. The CDR3 totals 14 residues. From germline, CDR1 is SGHNT and CDR2 YYREEE (reference sequence). CDR3 protein: CASSSVGGGWIWVF. DNA for the CDR3: TGTGCCAGCAGCTCAGTTGGCGGAGGTTGGATATGGGTCTTT.

The DNA of the CDR3 is TGTGCCAGCAGCTTGCTAGCGGGAGTAAGGGCAGATACGCAGTATTTT. This translates into CASSLLAGVRADTQYF. V is TRBV7-2 and J is TRBJ2-3; TRBD2 aligns across 10 bases. The V gene end was trimmed by 3 bases and the J gene end by 4 bases; junction bases not matched to a gene: 7. Germline values: CDR1 SGHTA, CDR2 FQGNSA. This CDR3 has 16 amino acids.

The J gene is TRBJ2-7, the V gene TRBV21-1; TRBD1, as called in the table, went unchecked against the DNA. TRBV21-1 is a pseudogene. CDR3 length equals 14 residues. The CDR3 DNA follows: TGTGCCAGCAGCCCCCCGCAGGGTTCCTACGAGCAGTACTTC. It codes for CASSPPQGSYEQYF.

This clone has only one observation. The V gene is TRBV9, the J gene TRBJ2-7; possibly TRBD1 or TRBD2 for D (6 bases each). Trimming removed 0 bases at V and 3 bases at J, with 10 bases between. Germline values: CDR1 SGDLS, CDR2 YYNGEE. There are 14 residues in the CDR3. For the CDR3, the DNA is TGTGCCAGCAGCGTAGGTGGGGGGCTCTACGAGCAGTACTTC. It encodes CASSVGGGLYEQYF.

The V gene is TRBV14, the J gene TRBJ2-5; 8 bases align to TRBD1. The CDR3 covers 16 residues. Per the germline V gene, CDR1 is SGHDN and CDR2 is FVKESK. Trimming at V came to 0 bases and at J to 1 base, leaving 4 bases not matched to a gene. CDR3 DNA sequence: TGTGCCAGCAGCCAAGATCGGGACAGGAGCCAAGAGACCCAGTACTTC. This encodes CASSQDRDRSQETQYF.

This sequence joins TRBV29-1 and TRBJ1-2, with unresolved D. CDR1 and CDR2 from the germline V gene are SQVTM and ANQGSEA. The CDR3 spans 11 residues. V lost 7 bases to trimming and J lost 5 bases, with 11 bases between them. The CDR3 nucleotides read TGCAGCGGTGGAGGTTCGTATGGCTACACCTTC. Translation: CSGGGSYGYTF. The full variable domain, in which reference TRBV29-1 and TRBJ1-2 provide the parts outside the CDR3, is SAVISQKPSRDICQRGTSLTIQCQVDSQVTMMFWYRQQPGQSLTLIATANQGSEATYESGFVIDKFPISRPNLTFSTLTVSNMSPEDSSIYLCSGGGSYGYTFGSGTRLTVV.

This chain joins TRBV18 and TRBJ1-2; no reliable D call. The CDR3 totals 12 residues. Trimming removed 5 bases at V and 6 bases at J, with 10 bases between. The germline gives CDR1 KGHSH, CDR2 LQKENI. CDR3 loop: CASSSRRDGYTF. Written as DNA, the CDR3 is TGTGCCAGCTCATCCCGACGGGATGGCTACACCTTC.

This chain uses TRBV7-3 with TRBJ2-5; 9 nucleotides line up with TRBD2. Germline V CDR1 and CDR2: SGHTA, FQGTGA. V lost 5 bases and J lost 3; bases outside the gene matches: 7. This CDR3 has 15 residues. The CDR3 loop reads CASSASGTNKETQYF. The CDR3, as DNA: TGTGCCAGCAGCGCTAGCGGGACAAATAAAGAGACCCAGTACTTC.

The V gene is TRBV11-2, the J gene TRBJ1-4; 7 bases fit TRBD1. The J segment lost 4 bases and the V segment lost 4 bases, leaving 6 bases of the junction unmatched. The CDR3 runs to 15 residues. The germline V gene encodes CDR1 SGHAT and CDR2 FQNNGV. CDR3 bases: TGTGCCAGCAGCTCGAGGGACAGAAGTAATGAAAAACTGTTTTTT. This codes for CASSSRDRSNEKLFF.

The chain joins TRBV18 to TRBJ1-2; no reliable D call. The V and J ends lost 1 base and 4 bases respectively, with 13 bases between them. Germline CDR1 KGHSH, CDR2 LQKENI. CDR3 length: 15 amino acids. The DNA for the CDR3 is TGTGCCAGCTCACCACTGGCAGCGGTCGGCTATGGCTACACCTTC. This encodes CASSPLAAVGYGYTF.

The genes are TRBV7-9 and TRBJ1-4; 9 bases are shared with TRBD1. The V gene end was trimmed by 4 bases and the J gene end by 0 bases; junction bases not matched to a gene: 6. Looked up from germline, CDR1 is SEHNR and CDR2 is FQNEAQ (reference sequence). This CDR3 is 17 amino acids long. The chain's CDR3 is CASSWGQGSPTNEKLFF. CDR3 in DNA: TGTGCCAGCAGCTGGGGACAGGGCTCCCCAACTAATGAAAAACTGTTTTTT.